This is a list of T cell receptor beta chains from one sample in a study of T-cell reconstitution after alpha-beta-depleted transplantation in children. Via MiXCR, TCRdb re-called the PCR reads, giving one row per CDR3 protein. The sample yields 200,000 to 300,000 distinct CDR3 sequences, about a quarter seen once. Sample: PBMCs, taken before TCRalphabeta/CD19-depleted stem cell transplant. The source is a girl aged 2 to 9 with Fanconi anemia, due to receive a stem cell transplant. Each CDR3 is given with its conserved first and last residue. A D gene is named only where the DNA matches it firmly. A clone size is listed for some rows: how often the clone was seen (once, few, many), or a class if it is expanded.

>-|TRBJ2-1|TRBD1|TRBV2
CASSGQGAYGNEQFF
TGTGCCAGCAGCGGACAGGGCGCATATGGCAATGAGCAGTTCTTC
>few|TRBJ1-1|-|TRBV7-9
CASSLESRNTEAFF
TGTGCCAGCAGCTTAGAATCGAGGAACACTGAAGCTTTCTTT
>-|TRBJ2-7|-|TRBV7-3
CASSSDSYYEQYF
TGTGCCAGCTCCTCGGACTCCTACTACGAGCAGTACTTC
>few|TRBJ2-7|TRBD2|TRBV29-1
CSAGLGRSYEQYF
TGCAGCGCCGGACTCGGGAGGTCCTACGAGCAGTACTTC
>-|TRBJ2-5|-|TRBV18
CASSPGTETQYF
TGTGCCAGCTCACCCGGCACGGAGACCCAGTACTTC
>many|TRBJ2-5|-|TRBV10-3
CAISEAGTAGGETQYF
TGTGCCATCAGTGAAGCAGGGACAGCAGGAGGGGAGACCCAGTACTTC
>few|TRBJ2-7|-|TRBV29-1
CSVEAAISYEQYF
TGCAGCGTTGAAGCGGCGATCTCCTACGAGCAGTACTTC
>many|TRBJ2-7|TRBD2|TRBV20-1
CSARFPLADTYEQYF
TGCAGTGCTAGATTCCCCCTAGCGGATACCTACGAGCAGTACTTC
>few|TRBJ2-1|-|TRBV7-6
CASSLDRSGVGNEQFF
TGTGCCAGCAGCTTAGATCGGTCAGGGGTGGGGAACGAGCAGTTCTTC
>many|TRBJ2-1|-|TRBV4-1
CASSRWSNGNEQFF
TGCGCCAGCAGCCGGTGGTCGAATGGGAATGAGCAGTTCTTC
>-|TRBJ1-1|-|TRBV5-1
CASSKTGMVNTEAFF
TGCGCCAGCAGCAAAACAGGGATGGTTAACACTGAAGCTTTCTTT
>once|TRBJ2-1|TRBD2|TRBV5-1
CASSIGTSGRYNEQFF
TGCGCCAGCAGCATTGGGACTAGCGGGAGATACAATGAGCAGTTCTTC
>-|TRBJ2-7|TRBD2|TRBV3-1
CACSQEGGTSGRSYEQYF
TGTGCCTGCAGCCAAGAAGGGGGGACTAGCGGGAGATCCTACGAGCAGTACTTC
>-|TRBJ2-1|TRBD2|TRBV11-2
CASSLDPGLAGNEQFF
TGTGCCAGCAGCTTAGACCCGGGACTAGCAGGCAATGAGCAGTTCTTC
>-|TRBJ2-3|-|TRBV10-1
CASSAQGVVPDTQYF
TGCGCCAGCAGTGCACAGGGTGTTGTCCCAGATACGCAGTATTTT
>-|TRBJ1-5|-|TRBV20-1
CSARWYSNQPQHF
TGCAGTGCTAGGTGGTATAGCAATCAGCCCCAGCATTTT
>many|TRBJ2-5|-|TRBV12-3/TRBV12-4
CASSNGLETQYF
TGTGCCAGCAGCAACGGCCTGGAGACCCAGTACTTC
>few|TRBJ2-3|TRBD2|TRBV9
CASSLAGHGTDTQYF
TGTGCCAGCTCCCTAGCGGGACACGGCACAGATACGCAGTATTTT
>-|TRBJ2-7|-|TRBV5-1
CASSLAFGSHEQYF
TGCGCCAGCAGCTTGGCCTTCGGTTCACACGAGCAGTACTTC
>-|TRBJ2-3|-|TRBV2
CASSEPGAPDTQYF
TGTGCCAGCAGTGAACCCGGGGCTCCAGATACGCAGTATTTT
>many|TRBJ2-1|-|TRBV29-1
CSVRVKTPNNEQFF
TGCAGCGTTAGGGTGAAGACACCGAACAATGAGCAGTTCTTC
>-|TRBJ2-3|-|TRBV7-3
CASSHAPSPPVTDTQYF
TGTGCCAGCAGCCACGCTCCGAGCCCTCCTGTGACAGATACGCAGTATTTT
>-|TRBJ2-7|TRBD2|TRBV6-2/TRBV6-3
CASSYGREVWYEQYF
TGTGCCAGCAGTTACGGGCGGGAGGTTTGGTACGAGCAGTACTTC
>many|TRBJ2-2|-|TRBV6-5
CASSYPNSGNTGELFF
TGTGCCAGCAGTTACCCAAATAGCGGGAACACCGGGGAGCTGTTTTTT
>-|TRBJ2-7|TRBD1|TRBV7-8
CASSFDRGVDEQYF
TGTGCCAGCAGCTTCGACAGGGGGGTAGACGAGCAGTACTTC
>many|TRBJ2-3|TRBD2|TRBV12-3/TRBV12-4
CASSPSGNTDTQYF
TGTGCCAGCAGTCCTAGCGGTAACACAGATACGCAGTATTTT
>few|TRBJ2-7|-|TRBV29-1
CSVKDRRNYEQYF
TGCAGCGTTAAAGACAGGCGGAACTACGAGCAGTACTTC
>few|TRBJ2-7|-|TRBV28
CASSLTAPYEQYF
TGTGCCAGCAGTTTAACAGCCCCCTACGAGCAGTACTTC
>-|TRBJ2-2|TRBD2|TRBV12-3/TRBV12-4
CASRLGLAGAGTGELFF
TGTGCCAGCAGACTCGGACTAGCGGGAGCGGGGACCGGGGAGCTGTTTTTT
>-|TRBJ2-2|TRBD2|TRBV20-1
CSARDGGRANWYTGELFF
TGCAGTGCTAGAGATGGGGGGAGGGCAAATTGGTACACCGGGGAGCTGTTTTTT
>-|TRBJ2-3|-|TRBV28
CASSGRDITDTQYF
TGTGCCAGCAGTGGTAGAGACATCACAGATACGCAGTATTTT
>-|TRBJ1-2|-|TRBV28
CASRTQVPYGYTF
TGTGCCAGCAGAACACAGGTTCCCTATGGCTACACCTTC
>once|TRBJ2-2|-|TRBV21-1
CASSKLSIHSGGSQNTGELFF
TGTGCCAGCAGCAAACTATCTATTCATTCGGGGGGGTCTCAGAACACCGGGGAGCTGTTTTTT
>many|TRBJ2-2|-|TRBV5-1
CASSLQGSGELFF
TGCGCCAGCAGCTTGCAGGGAAGCGGGGAGCTGTTTTTT
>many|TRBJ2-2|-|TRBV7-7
CASSPRFTGSDAGELFF
TGTGCCAGCAGCCCAAGATTTACAGGGTCCGACGCCGGGGAGCTGTTTTTT
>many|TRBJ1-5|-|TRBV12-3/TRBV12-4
CASSLGRVDNQPQHF
TGTGCCAGCAGTTTGGGCAGGGTCGACAATCAGCCCCAGCATTTT
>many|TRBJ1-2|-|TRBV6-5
CASSYSPPRGGYTF
TGTGCCAGCAGTTACTCCCCCCCACGGGGTGGCTACACCTTC
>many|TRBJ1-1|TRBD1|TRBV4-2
CASSHPDRGPVTEAFF
TGTGCCAGCAGCCACCCGGACAGGGGGCCGGTCACTGAAGCTTTCTTT
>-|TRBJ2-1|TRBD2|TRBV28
CASSLMTSGSRNEQFF
TGTGCCAGCAGTTTGATGACTAGCGGGAGTAGGAATGAGCAGTTCTTC
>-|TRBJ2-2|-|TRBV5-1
CASEGGLTNTGELFF
TGCGCCAGTGAGGGGGGCCTGACGAACACCGGGGAGCTGTTTTTT
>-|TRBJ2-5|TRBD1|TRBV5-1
CASSWTGGIPQGTQYF
TGCGCCAGCAGCTGGACAGGGGGTATCCCCCAAGGGACCCAGTACTTC
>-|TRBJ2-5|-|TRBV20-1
CSVPPTQETQYF
TGCAGTGTCCCCCCGACTCAAGAGACCCAGTACTTC
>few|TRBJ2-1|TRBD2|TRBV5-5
CASSLATPGLVSDEQFF
TGTGCCAGCAGCTTGGCCACCCCGGGACTAGTGTCAGATGAGCAGTTCTTC
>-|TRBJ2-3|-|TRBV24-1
CATSDSDSTDTQYF
TGTGCCACCAGTGACTCGGACAGCACAGATACGCAGTATTTT
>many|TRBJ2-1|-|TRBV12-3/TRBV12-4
CASSFNRPQFF
TGTGCCAGCAGTTTCAACCGGCCTCAGTTCTTC
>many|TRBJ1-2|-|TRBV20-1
CSARDGVGSYGYTF
TGCAGTGCTAGAGATGGGGTAGGGAGCTATGGCTACACCTTC
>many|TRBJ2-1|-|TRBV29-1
CSVVLDGYNEQFF
TGCAGCGTTGTACTCGACGGCTACAATGAGCAGTTCTTC
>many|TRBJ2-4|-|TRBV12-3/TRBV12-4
CASSTGRINIQYF
TGTGCCAGCAGTACTGGACGGATAAACATTCAGTACTTC
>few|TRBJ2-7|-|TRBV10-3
CAISESSVPYEQYF
TGTGCCATCAGCGAATCTAGCGTACCGTACGAGCAGTACTTC
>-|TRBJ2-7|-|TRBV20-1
CSAKLEEQYF
TGCAGTGCGAAATTAGAAGAGCAGTACTTC
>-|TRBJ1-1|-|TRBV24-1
CATRPGGPNTEAFF
TGTGCCACCAGGCCCGGGGGGCCCAACACTGAAGCTTTCTTT
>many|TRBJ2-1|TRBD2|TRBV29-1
CSVELAGGVLEQFF
TGCAGCGTCGAATTGGCGGGAGGGGTCCTTGAGCAGTTCTTC